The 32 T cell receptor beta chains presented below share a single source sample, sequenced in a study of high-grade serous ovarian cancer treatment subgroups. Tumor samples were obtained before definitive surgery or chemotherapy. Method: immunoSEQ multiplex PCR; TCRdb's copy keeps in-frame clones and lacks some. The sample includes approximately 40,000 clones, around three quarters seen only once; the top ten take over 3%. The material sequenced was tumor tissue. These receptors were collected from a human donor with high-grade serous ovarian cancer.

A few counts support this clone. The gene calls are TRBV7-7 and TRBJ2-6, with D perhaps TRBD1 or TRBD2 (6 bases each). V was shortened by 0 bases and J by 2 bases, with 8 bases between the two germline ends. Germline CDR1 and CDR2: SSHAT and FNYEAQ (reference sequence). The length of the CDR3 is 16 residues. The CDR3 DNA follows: TGTGCCAGCAGCTTAGCGGGGGGCGCTGGGGCCAACGTCCTGACTTTC. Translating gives CASSLAGGAGANVLTF.

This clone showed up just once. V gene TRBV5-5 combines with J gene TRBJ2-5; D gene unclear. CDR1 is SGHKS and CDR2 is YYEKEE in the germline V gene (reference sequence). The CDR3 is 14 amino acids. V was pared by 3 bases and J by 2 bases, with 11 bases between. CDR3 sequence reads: CASSWSRTQETQYF. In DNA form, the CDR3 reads TGTGCCAGCAGCTGGTCGCGGACGCAAGAGACCCAGTACTTC.

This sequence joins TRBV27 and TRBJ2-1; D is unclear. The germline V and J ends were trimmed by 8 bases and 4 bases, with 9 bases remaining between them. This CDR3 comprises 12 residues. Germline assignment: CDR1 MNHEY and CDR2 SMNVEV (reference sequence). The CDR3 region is CASRSRYNEQFF. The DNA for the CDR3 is TGTGCCAGCCGTTCTAGGTACAATGAGCAGTTCTTC.

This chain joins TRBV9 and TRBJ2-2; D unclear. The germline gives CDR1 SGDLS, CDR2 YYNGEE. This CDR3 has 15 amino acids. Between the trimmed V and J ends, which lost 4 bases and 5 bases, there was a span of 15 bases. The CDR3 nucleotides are TGTGCCAGCAGCCAAACCGGGCCCTTTACCGGGGAGCTGTTTTTT. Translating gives CASSQTGPFTGELFF.

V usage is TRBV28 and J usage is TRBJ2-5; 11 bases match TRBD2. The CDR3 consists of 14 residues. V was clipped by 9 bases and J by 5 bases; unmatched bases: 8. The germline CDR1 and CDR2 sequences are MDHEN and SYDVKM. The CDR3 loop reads CASISGRAMETQYF. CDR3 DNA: TGTGCCAGTATTAGCGGGAGGGCCATGGAGACCCAGTACTTC.

The chain's CDR3 is CASSFRPPPPTGELFF. CDR3 in DNA: TGTGCCAGCAGCTTCCGGCCCCCCCCTCCGACCGGGGAGCTGTTTTTT. The chain is built from TRBV7-2 and TRBJ2-2, with D uncertain. Trimming cost V 3 bases and J 5 bases, with 16 bases left between them. The CDR3 is 16 residues long. In germline, CDR1 is SGHTA, CDR2 FQGNSA.

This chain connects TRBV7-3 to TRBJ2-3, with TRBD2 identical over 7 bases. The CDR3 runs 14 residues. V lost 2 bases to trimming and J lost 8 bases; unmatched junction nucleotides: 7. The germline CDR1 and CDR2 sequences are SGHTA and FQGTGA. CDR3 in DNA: TGTGCCAGCAGCTTAGGGTCGGGAGGTTCTACGCAGTATTTT. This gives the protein CASSLGSGGSTQYF. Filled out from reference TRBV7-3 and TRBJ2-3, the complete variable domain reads GAGVSQTPSNKVTEKGKYVELRCDPISGHTALYWYRQSLGQGPEFLIYFQGTGAADDSGLPNDRFFAVRPEGSVSTLKIQRTERGDSAVYLCASSLGSGGSTQYFGPGTRLTVL.

CDR3 in amino acids: CASSLGTGYPPRGEQYF. The CDR3, as DNA: TGTGCCAGTAGTCTTGGGACAGGGTATCCTCCGAGAGGGGAGCAGTACTTC. The J gene is TRBJ2-7, the V gene TRBV19; 9 bases line up with TRBD1. From germline, CDR1 is LNHDA and CDR2 SQIVND (reference sequence). V lost 5 bases, J lost 7 bases, and 18 bases stayed unmatched. CDR3 length: 17 amino acids.

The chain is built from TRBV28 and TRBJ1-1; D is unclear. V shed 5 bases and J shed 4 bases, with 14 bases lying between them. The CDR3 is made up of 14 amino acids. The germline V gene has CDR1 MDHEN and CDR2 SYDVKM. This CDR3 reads CASSPHRVVTEAFF. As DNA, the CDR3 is TGTGCCAGCAGTCCCCATAGGGTGGTCACTGAAGCTTTCTTT.

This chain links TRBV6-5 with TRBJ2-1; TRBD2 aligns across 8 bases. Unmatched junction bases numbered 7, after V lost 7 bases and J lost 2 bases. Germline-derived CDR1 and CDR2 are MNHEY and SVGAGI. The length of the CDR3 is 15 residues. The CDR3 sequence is CASNKAGATYNEQFF. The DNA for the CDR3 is TGTGCCAGCAATAAAGCGGGAGCCACCTACAATGAGCAGTTCTTC.

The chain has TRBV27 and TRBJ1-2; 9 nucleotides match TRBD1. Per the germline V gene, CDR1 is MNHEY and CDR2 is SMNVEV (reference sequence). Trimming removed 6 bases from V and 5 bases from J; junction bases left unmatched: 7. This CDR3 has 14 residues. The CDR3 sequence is CASRGTGPSYGYTF. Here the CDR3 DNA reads TGTGCCAGCAGGGGGACAGGGCCGTCTTATGGCTACACCTTC.

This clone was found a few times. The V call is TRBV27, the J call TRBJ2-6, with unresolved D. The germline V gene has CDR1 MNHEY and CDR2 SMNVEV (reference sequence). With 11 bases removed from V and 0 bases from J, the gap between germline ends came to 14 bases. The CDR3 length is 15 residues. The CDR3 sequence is CAVKGSLSGANVLTF. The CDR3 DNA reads TGTGCCGTAAAGGGCAGTCTCTCTGGGGCCAACGTCCTGACTTTC.

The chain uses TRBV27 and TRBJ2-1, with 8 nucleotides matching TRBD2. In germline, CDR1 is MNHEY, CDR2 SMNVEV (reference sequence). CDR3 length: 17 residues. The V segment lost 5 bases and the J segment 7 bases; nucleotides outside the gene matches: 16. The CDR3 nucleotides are TGTGCCAGCAGTCCCGACAACCGAGCGGGAGTGCCGAATGAGCAGTTCTTC. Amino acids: CASSPDNRAGVPNEQFF.

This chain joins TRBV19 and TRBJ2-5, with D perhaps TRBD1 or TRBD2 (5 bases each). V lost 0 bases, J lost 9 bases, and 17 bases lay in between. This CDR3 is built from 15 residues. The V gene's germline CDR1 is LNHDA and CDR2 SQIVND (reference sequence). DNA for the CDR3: TGTGCCAGTAGTATAGAGGGGACGGTGGGAACGCCCCAGTACTTC. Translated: CASSIEGTVGTPQYF.

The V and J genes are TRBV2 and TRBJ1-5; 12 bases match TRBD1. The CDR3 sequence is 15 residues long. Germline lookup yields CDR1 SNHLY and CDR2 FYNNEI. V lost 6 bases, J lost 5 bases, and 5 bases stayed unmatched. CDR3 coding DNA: TGTGCCAGCAGGGACCGGGACAGGGGGCATCAGCCCCAGCATTTT. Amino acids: CASRDRDRGHQPQHF.

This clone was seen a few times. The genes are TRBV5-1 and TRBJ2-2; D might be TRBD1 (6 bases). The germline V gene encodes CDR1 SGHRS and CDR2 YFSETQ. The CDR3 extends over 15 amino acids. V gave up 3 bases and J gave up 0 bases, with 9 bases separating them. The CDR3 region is CASSWDTSNTGELFF. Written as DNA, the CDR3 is TGCGCCAGCAGCTGGGACACTTCGAACACCGGGGAGCTGTTTTTT.

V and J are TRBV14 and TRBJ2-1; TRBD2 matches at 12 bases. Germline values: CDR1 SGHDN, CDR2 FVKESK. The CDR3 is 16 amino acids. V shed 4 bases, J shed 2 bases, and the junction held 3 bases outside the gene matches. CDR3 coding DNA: TGTGCCAGCAGCCCTAGCGGGAGGGGAACCTACAATGAGCAGTTCTTC. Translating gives CASSPSGRGTYNEQFF.

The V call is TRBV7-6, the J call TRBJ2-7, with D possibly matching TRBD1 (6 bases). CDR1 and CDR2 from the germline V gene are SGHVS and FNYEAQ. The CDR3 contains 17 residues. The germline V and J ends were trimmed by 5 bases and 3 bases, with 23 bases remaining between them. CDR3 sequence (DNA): TGTGCCAGCAGCCCGGAAGGGTGGACAGACCAAGACTACGAGCAGTACTTC. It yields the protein CASSPEGWTDQDYEQYF. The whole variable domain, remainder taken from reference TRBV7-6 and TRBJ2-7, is GAGVSQSPRYKVTKRGQDVALRCDPISGHVSLYWYRQALGQGPEFLTYFNYEAQQDKSGLPNDRFSAERPEGSISTLTIQRTEQRDSAMYRCASSPEGWTDQDYEQYFGPGTRLTVT.

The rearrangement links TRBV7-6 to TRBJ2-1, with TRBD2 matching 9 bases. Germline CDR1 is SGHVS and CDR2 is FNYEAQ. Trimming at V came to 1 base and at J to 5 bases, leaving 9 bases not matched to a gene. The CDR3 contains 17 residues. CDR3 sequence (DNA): TGTGCCAGCAGCTTAGGGGTAGCGGGAGACGGCCACAATGAGCAGTTCTTC. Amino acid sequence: CASSLGVAGDGHNEQFF.

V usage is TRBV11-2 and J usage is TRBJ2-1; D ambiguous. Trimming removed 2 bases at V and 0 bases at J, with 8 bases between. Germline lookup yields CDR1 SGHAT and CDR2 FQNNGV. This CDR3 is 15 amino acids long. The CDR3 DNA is TGTGCCAGCAGCTTAATGGCGAGCTCCTACAATGAGCAGTTCTTC. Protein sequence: CASSLMASSYNEQFF.

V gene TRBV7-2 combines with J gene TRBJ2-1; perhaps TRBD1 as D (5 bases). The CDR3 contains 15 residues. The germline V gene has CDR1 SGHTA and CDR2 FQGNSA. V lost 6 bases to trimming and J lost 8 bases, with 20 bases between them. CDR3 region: CASREMQGRGHEQFF. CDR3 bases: TGTGCCAGCAGAGAAATGCAGGGTCGAGGCCATGAGCAGTTCTTC. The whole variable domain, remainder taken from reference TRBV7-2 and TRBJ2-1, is GAGVSQSPSNKVTEKGKDVELRCDPISGHTALYWYRQSLGQGLEFLIYFQGNSAPDKSGLPSDRFSAERTGGSVSTLTIQRTQQEDSAVYLCASREMQGRGHEQFFGPGTRLTVL.

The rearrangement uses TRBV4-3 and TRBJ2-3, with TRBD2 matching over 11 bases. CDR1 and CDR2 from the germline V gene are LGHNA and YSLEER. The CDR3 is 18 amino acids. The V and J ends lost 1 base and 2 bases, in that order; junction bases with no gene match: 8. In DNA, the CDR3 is TGCGCCAGCAGCCAAGGGTCCGGACTAGCGGGTTCCACAGATACGCAGTATTTT. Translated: CASSQGSGLAGSTDTQYF.

CDR3 region: CASSCKTRTVANTEAFF. The CDR3 bases are TGTGCCAGCAGTTGCAAAACCCGGACAGTGGCAAACACTGAAGCTTTCTTT. The chain is built from TRBV28 and TRBJ1-1, with D tentatively TRBD1 (6 bases). Trimming removed 4 bases from V and 2 bases from J, with 20 bases in between. This CDR3 has 17 amino acids. Germline V gives CDR1 MDHEN, CDR2 SYDVKM.

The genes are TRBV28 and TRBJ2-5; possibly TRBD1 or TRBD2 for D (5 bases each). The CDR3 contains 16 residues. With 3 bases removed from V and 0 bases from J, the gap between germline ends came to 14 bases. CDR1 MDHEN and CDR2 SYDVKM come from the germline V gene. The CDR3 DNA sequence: TGTGCCAGCAGTTTCGGTGGGGGAAAGGACCAAGAGACCCAGTACTTC. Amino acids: CASSFGGGKDQETQYF.

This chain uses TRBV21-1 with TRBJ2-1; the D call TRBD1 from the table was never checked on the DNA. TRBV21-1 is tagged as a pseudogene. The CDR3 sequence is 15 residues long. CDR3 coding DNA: TGTGCCAGCAGCAATAAGGGACAGGGTTGGAATGAGCAGTTCTTC. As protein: CASSNKGQGWNEQFF.

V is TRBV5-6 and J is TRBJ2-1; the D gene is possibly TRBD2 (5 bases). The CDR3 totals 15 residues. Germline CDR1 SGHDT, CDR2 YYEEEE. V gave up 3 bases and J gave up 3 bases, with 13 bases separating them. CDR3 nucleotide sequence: TGTGCCAGCAGCTATACGGGGAACAACTACAATGAGCAGTTCTTC. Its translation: CASSYTGNNYNEQFF.

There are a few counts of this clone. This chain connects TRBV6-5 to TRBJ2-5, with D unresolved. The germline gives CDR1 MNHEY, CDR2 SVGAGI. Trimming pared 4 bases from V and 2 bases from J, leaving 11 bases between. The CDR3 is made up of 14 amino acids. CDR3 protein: CASSWTGPQETQYF. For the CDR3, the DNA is TGTGCCAGCAGTTGGACCGGACCTCAAGAGACCCAGTACTTC.

This chain's CDR3 is CASSKSRTGGHEQYF. CDR3 nucleotide sequence: TGTGCCAGTAGTAAATCCCGGACAGGGGGCCACGAGCAGTACTTC. The rearrangement joins TRBV19 to TRBJ2-7; 11 nucleotides align to TRBD1. CDR1 is LNHDA, CDR2 SQIVND, per germline (reference sequence). Germline trimming cut 4 bases from V and 5 bases from J; bases unmatched to any gene: 7. The CDR3 is 15 amino acids.

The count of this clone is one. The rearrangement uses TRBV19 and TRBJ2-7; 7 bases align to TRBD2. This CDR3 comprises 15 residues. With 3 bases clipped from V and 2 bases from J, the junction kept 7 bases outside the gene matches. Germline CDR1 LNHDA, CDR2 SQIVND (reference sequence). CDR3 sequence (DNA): TGTGCCAGTAGTATCAGGGCGGGAGCCACCTACGAGCAGTACTTC. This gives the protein CASSIRAGATYEQYF.

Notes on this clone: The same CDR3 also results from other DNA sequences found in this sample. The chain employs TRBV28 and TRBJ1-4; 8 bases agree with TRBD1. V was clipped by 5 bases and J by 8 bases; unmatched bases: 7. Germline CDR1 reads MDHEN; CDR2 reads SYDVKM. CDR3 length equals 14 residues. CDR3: CASSRGQGREKLFF. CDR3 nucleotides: TGTGCCAGCAGTCGCGGACAGGGAAGAGAAAAACTGTTTTTT.

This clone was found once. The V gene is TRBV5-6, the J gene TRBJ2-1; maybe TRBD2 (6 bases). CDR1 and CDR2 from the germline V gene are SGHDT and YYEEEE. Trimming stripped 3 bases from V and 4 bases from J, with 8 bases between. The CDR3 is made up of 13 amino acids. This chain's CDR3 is CASSYGGYNEQFF. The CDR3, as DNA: TGTGCCAGCAGCTACGGAGGGTACAATGAGCAGTTCTTC.

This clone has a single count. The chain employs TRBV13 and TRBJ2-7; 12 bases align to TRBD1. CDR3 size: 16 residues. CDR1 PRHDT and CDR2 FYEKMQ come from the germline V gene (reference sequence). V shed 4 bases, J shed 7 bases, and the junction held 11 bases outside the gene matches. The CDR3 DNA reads TGTGCCAGCAGCTCTAGCCTGGGACAGGGGGCAGGGGAGCAGTACTTC. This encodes CASSSSLGQGAGEQYF. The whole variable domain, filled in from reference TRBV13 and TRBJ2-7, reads AAGVIQSPRHLIKEKRETATLKCYPIPRHDTVYWYQQGPGQDPQFLISFYEKMQSDKGSIPDRFSAQQFSDYHSELNMSSLELGDSALYFCASSSSLGQGAGEQYFGPGTRLTVT.